This TCR beta chain emerged from a study of shared clonotypes between healthy human individuals. Study-wide results and limits: The study drew on few donors, limiting represented genetic and exposure-history diversity. Sharing across four donors was highest in naive CD4 (approximately 5%) and lowest in memory CD8 (around 0.4%). Compared with memory subsets, naive subsets generally had larger estimated richness. Tissues were not sampled, only blood, and their repertoires likely differ.

Concerning this clone: The antigen remains undetermined.

Trimming removed 6 bases from V and 0 bases from J, with 14 bases in between. Germline V gene lookup returns CDR1 SGHTA and CDR2 FQGNSA. The CDR3 contains 15 residues. The table came from immunoSEQ multiplex PCR; TCRdb's copy has only in-frame clones and leaves some out. Among approximately 2,300,000 clones listed, less than 95% were seen once. The V and J genes are TRBV7-2 and TRBJ1-1, with D unresolved. The TCR comes from a man between 18 and 35 years old in good health. Some clones in this sample may be carry-over from other donors' samples. Sequencing was performed on naive CD4+ T cells from PBMCs. Subset noted: CD45RA+ positively selected. The DNA of the CDR3 is TGTGCCAGCAGAAAAGCGATCCAGATGAACACTGAAGCTTTCTTT. It is translated as CASRKAIQMNTEAFF. The full variable domain, rest sourced from reference TRBV7-2 and TRBJ1-1, is GAGVSQSPSNKVTEKGKDVELRCDPISGHTALYWYRQSLGQGLEFLIYFQGNSAPDKSGLPSDRFSAERTGGSVSTLTIQRTQQEDSAVYLCASRKAIQMNTEAFFGQGTRLTVV.